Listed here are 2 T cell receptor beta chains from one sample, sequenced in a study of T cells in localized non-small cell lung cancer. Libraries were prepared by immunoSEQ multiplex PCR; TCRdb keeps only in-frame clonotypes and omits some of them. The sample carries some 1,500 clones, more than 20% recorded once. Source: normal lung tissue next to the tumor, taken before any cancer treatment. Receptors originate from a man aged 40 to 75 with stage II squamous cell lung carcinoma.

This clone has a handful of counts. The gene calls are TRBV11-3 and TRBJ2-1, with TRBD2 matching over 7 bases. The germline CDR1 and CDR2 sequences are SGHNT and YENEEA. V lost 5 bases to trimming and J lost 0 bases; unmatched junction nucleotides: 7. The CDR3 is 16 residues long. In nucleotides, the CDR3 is TGTGCCAGCAGCCCTCGGGGAGGGAGCTCCTACAATGAGCAGTTCTTC. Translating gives CASSPRGGSSYNEQFF. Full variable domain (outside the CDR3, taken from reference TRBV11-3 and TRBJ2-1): EAGVVQSPRYKIIEKKQPVAFWCNPISGHNTLYWYLQNLGQGPELLIRYENEEAVDDSQLPKDRFSAERLKGVDSTLKIQPAELGDSAVYLCASSPRGGSSYNEQFFGPGTRLTVL.

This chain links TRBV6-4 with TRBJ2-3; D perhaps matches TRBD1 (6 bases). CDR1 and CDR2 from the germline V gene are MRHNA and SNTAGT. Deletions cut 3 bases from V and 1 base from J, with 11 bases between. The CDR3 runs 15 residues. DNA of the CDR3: TGTGCCAGCAGTGAAGGGGGATATGGCACAGATACGCAGTATTTT. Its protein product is CASSEGGYGTDTQYF.